The next 21 T cell receptor beta chains were all read from a single sample in a study of siplizumab effects on memory and regulatory T cells. Profiling relied on immunoSEQ multiplex PCR, and the TCRdb table lists in-frame clones only, not all of them. The sample carries under 100,000 clones, 87% recorded once. The sequenced sample was Tregs sorted from blood. The source of these receptors is a human donor in good health.

This clone counts as medium-sized. The gene calls are TRBV7-3 and TRBJ2-5; TRBD1 aligns across 11 bases. Losses at the gene ends were 4 bases for V and 4 bases for J; bases not matched to a gene: 2. CDR3 length: 14 amino acids. Germline CDR1 SGHTA, CDR2 FQGTGA. In DNA form, the CDR3 reads TGTGCCAGCAGCTCAGGACAGGGGGCAGAGACCCAGTACTTC. It yields the protein CASSSGQGAETQYF.

The chain is built from TRBV6-5 and TRBJ1-2, with a weak D call TRBD1 (5 bases). Germline assignment: CDR1 MNHEY and CDR2 SVGAGI. This CDR3 comprises 13 residues. The ends were cut back, 6 bases at V and 8 bases at J, with 16 bases in the middle. In nucleotides, the CDR3 is TGTGCCAGCAGATTCCCGGGGGAGGTAGGCTACACCTTC. Its translation: CASRFPGEVGYTF.

The V and J genes are TRBV9 and TRBJ2-1; 8 bases match TRBD2. Germline CDR1 SGDLS, CDR2 YYNGEE. The CDR3 consists of 16 residues. Trimming cost V 3 bases and J 4 bases; bases outside gene matches: 9. CDR3 bases: TGTGCCAGCAGCGGAGGAGGAGTAGCGGGGTACAATGAGCAGTTCTTC. Encoded protein: CASSGGGVAGYNEQFF.

This chain connects TRBV5-5 to TRBJ1-2; D gene ambiguous. Per germline, CDR1 SGHKS and CDR2 YYEKEE (reference sequence). This CDR3 is built from 15 residues. V dropped 0 bases and J dropped 1 base, with 10 bases sitting between them. The CDR3: CASSLDGGSNYGYTF. DNA of the CDR3: TGTGCCAGCAGCTTGGACGGTGGGAGTAACTATGGCTACACCTTC.

The chain couples TRBV7-8 to TRBJ1-4; D unresolved. This CDR3 contains 12 residues. Germline assignment: CDR1 SGHVS and CDR2 FQNEAQ. V was trimmed by 1 base and J by 7 bases, leaving 4 bases between them. The CDR3 protein is CASSLVSEKLFF. As DNA, the CDR3 is TGTGCCAGCAGCTTAGTGAGTGAAAAACTGTTTTTT.

The chain recombines TRBV10-3 with TRBJ1-2, with D possibly matching TRBD1 (6 bases). V lost 4 bases to trimming and J lost 2 bases, with 17 bases between them. CDR1 and CDR2 from the germline V gene are ENHRY and SYGVKD. CDR3 length equals 16 residues. CDR3 region: CAISAELRGGNYGYTF. The CDR3 bases are TGTGCCATCAGTGCCGAGCTCAGGGGAGGAAACTATGGCTACACCTTC.

The chain couples TRBV20-1 to TRBJ1-2; maybe TRBD1 (5 bases). The CDR3 extends over 11 amino acids. CDR1 and CDR2 (germline): DFQATT, SNEGSKA (reference sequence). CDR3 residues: CRGEGPGGYTF. The CDR3 DNA sequence: TGCAGGGGGGAAGGGCCGGGGGGCTACACCTTC.

The V gene is TRBV7-9, the J gene TRBJ2-1; 7 positions agree with TRBD1. The CDR3 sequence is 12 residues long. CDR1 and CDR2 from the germline V gene are SEHNR and FQNEAQ (reference sequence). V was pared by 5 bases and J by 8 bases, with 3 bases of the junction left unmatched. The CDR3 loop is CASSGQVDEQFF. The CDR3 nucleotides read TGTGCCAGCAGCGGACAGGTAGATGAGCAGTTCTTC.

Concerning this clone itself: The sample holds other DNA sequences that translate to the same CDR3. The chain combines TRBV7-9 with TRBJ1-2; D is undetermined. The germline gives CDR1 SEHNR, CDR2 FQNEAQ (reference sequence). This CDR3 contains 13 residues. V shed 6 bases and J shed 3 bases, with 11 bases lying between them. Here the CDR3 DNA reads TGTGCCAGCAGTGATCGGGTCTACTATGGCTACACCTTC. Translating gives CASSDRVYYGYTF.

This clone was counted a few times. The rearrangement uses TRBV11-1 and TRBJ2-3, with a tentative D call TRBD2 (6 bases). Trimming took 5 bases from V and 4 from J, leaving 13 bases between them. Per the germline V gene, CDR1 is SGHAT and CDR2 is FQDESV (reference sequence). The CDR3 loop spans 14 amino acids. The CDR3 bases are TGTGCCAGCAGCGCCCTGGGGGGAGCAGATACGCAGTATTTT. Protein: CASSALGGADTQYF.

This sequence joins TRBV6-5 and TRBJ1-2; possible D gene TRBD1, 5 bases. The CDR3 totals 15 residues. CDR1 and CDR2 from the germline V gene are MNHEY and SVGAGI. V was pared by 3 bases and J by 0 bases, with 11 bases between. The CDR3 sequence: CASSYAGTPNYGYTF. The DNA of the CDR3 is TGTGCCAGCAGTTATGCCGGGACCCCTAACTATGGCTACACCTTC.

The chain employs TRBV9 and TRBJ1-2; no clear D. Trimming removed 3 bases at V and 5 bases at J, with 5 bases between. CDR1 and CDR2 (germline): SGDLS, YYNGEE. The length of the CDR3 is 11 residues. CDR3 DNA sequence: TGTGCCAGCAGCGACAGATATGGCTACACCTTC. Translation gives CASSDRYGYTF.

This chain links TRBV7-9 with TRBJ2-1; TRBD2 agrees at 13 bases. This CDR3 is built from 18 residues. CDR1 is SEHNR, CDR2 FQNEAQ, per germline (reference sequence). V was clipped by 1 base and J by 4 bases; unmatched bases: 7. Written as DNA, the CDR3 is TGTGCCAGCAGCTTAGGAACTAGCGGGGGGGCCGGATACAATGAGCAGTTCTTC. It encodes CASSLGTSGGAGYNEQFF.

This chain links TRBV6-5 with TRBJ1-2, with TRBD1 matching 10 bases. The trim removed 4 bases at V and 6 bases at J, leaving 2 bases unmatched. CDR1 is MNHEY, CDR2 SVGAGI, per germline. This CDR3 is built from 13 residues. CDR3 amino acids: CASSWGQGHGYTF. CDR3 coding DNA: TGTGCCAGCAGTTGGGGACAGGGGCATGGCTACACCTTC.

The chain links TRBV27 to TRBJ1-2, with a possible D match to TRBD1 (6 bases). CDR1 is MNHEY, CDR2 SMNVEV, per germline (reference sequence). The CDR3 totals 15 residues. With 3 bases removed from V and 6 bases from J, the gap between germline ends came to 17 bases. CDR3 residues: CASSFRSGAPHGYTF. CDR3 sequence (DNA): TGTGCCAGCAGTTTCCGGTCAGGGGCCCCGCATGGCTACACCTTC.

V usage is TRBV5-1 and J usage is TRBJ2-7, with 8 bases lining up with TRBD1. The germline V gene encodes CDR1 SGHRS and CDR2 YFSETQ. The CDR3 runs to 15 residues. V was clipped by 1 base and J by 1 base; unmatched bases: 4. CDR3 loop: CASSLQDRVSYEQYF. The CDR3 nucleotides read TGCGCCAGCAGCTTGCAGGACAGGGTTTCCTACGAGCAGTACTTC.

Comments on this clone: The same CDR3 also results from other DNA sequences found in this sample. Here the CDR3 reads CASSLAGGYNEQFF. The DNA of the CDR3 is TGTGCCAGCAGCTTAGCGGGGGGCTACAATGAGCAGTTCTTC. The J gene is TRBJ2-1, the V gene TRBV7-3, with 8 nucleotides matching TRBD2. J gave up 3 bases and V 2 bases, and 0 bases lay outside the gene matches. The CDR3 contains 14 residues. Germline CDR1 and CDR2: SGHTA and FQGTGA. The entire variable domain, with the rest obtained from reference TRBV7-3 and TRBJ2-1, is as follows: GAGVSQTPSNKVTEKGKYVELRCDPISGHTALYWYRQSLGQGPEFLIYFQGTGAADDSGLPNDRFFAVRPEGSVSTLKIQRTERGDSAVYLCASSLAGGYNEQFFGPGTRLTVL.

The V call is TRBV5-5, the J call TRBJ1-2, with TRBD1 as a possible D gene (6 bases). CDR1 and CDR2 (germline): SGHKS, YYEKEE (reference sequence). The CDR3 is 16 residues long. Between the trimmed V and J ends, which lost 0 bases and 0 bases, there was a span of 12 bases. The CDR3 DNA reads TGTGCCAGCAGCTTGGGGACAGTCTCCCCTAACTATGGCTACACCTTC. Its translation: CASSLGTVSPNYGYTF.

V usage is TRBV5-1 and J usage is TRBJ2-5, with 7 bases that match TRBD1. Looked up from germline, CDR1 is SGHRS and CDR2 is YFSETQ. The CDR3 extends over 14 amino acids. Trimming cost V 3 bases and J 7 bases; bases outside gene matches: 9. The CDR3 reads CASSSRTGEVTQYF. The CDR3 coding sequence is TGCGCCAGCAGCTCGCGAACAGGGGAAGTGACCCAGTACTTC.

Details on this clone: Other nucleotide sequences from this sample produce the same CDR3. The V and J genes are TRBV25-1 and TRBJ1-4; no definite D call. Germline V gene lookup returns CDR1 MGHDK and CDR2 SYGVNS. Trimming pared 2 bases from V and 5 bases from J, leaving 12 bases between. The CDR3 sequence is 15 residues long. The CDR3 protein is CASSEPRTRNEKLFF. The CDR3 coding sequence is TGTGCCAGCAGTGAACCTCGGACCCGCAATGAAAAACTGTTTTTT.

The rearrangement links TRBV18 to TRBJ2-6; the D gene is possibly TRBD1 (5 bases). Between the trimmed V and J ends, which lost 3 bases and 2 bases, there was a span of 17 bases. The CDR3 spans 18 residues. CDR1 is KGHSH and CDR2 is LQKENI in the germline V gene. The DNA of the CDR3 is TGTGCCAGCTCACCCCCCCAGGGCAGCGTAGCTGGGGCCAACGTCCTGACTTTC. Residues: CASSPPQGSVAGANVLTF.